Included here is one TCR beta chain sequence, with context. Its antigen is not known. CDR1 is SGHDT and CDR2 is YYEEEE in the germline V gene. The trim removed 0 bases at V and 8 bases at J, leaving 7 bases unmatched. The CDR3 sequence is 16 residues long. These data come from a study of PD-1 blockade in classical Hodgkin lymphoma. Study-level points and caveats: Newly diagnosed patients reportedly had lower baseline TCR diversity than healthy donors. Newly diagnosed and completely responding patients shared comparable baseline diversity.

As to time point: cycle 4 day 1 (C4D1), after less than 7 weeks of nivolumab. In every patient, relapse followed autologous stem cell transplantation, while exposure to brentuximab vedotin differed. Only in-frame clones appear in the TCRdb table, and some are missing; sequencing was by immunoSEQ multiplex PCR. The repertoire holds over 15,000 clones, with 80% as singletons. This TCR derives from a human donor with classical Hodgkin lymphoma. The chain links TRBV5-6 to TRBJ1-6; 8 bases are shared with TRBD1. The sequencing used peripheral blood mononuclear cells (PBMCs), collected before the fourth cycle of nivolumab. The CDR3 here is CASSLDQGTGYSPLHF. Written as DNA, the CDR3 is TGTGCCAGCAGCTTGGACCAGGGGACAGGTTATTCACCCCTCCACTTT.